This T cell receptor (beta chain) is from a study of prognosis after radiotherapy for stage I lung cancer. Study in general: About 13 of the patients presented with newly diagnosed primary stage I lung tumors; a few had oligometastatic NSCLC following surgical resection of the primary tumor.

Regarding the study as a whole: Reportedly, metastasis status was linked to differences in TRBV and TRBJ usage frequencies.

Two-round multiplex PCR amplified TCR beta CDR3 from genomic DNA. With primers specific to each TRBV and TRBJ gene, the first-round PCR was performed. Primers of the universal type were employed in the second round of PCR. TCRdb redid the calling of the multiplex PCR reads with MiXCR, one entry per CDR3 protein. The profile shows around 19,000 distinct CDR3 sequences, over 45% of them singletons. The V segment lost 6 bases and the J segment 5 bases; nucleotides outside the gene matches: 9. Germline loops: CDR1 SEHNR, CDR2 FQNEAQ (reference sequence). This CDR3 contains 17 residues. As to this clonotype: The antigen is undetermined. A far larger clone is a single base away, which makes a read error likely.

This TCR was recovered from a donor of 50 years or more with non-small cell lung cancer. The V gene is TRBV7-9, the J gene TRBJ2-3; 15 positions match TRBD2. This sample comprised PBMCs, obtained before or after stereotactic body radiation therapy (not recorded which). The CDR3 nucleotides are TGTGCCAGCAGTATTAGCGGGACTAGCGGGGGGTTAGATACGCAGTATTTT. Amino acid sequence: CASSISGTSGGLDTQYF. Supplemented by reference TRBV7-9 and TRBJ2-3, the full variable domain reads DTGVSQNPRHKITKRGQNVTFRCDPISEHNRLYWYRQTLGQGPEFLTYFQNEAQLEKSRLLSDRFSAERPKGSFSTLEIQRTEQGDSAMYLCASSISGTSGGLDTQYFGPGTRLTVL.